One and the same sample provided the 21 T cell receptor beta chains below, sequenced in a study of shared clonotypes between healthy human individuals (dated by TCRdb to 2020 to 2022). The library relied on the immunoSEQ multiplex PCR assay. As stored in TCRdb, this immuneACCESS dataset retains in-frame rearrangements with V and J assigned. A fraction of the clones does not appear; measured against another copy, unresolved V genes explain less than half of the discrepancy, and the remainder lacks a known reason. The sample includes about 1,500,000 clones, with roughly 96% observed a single time. Together, the top ten hold approximately 1.1% of the sample. The sequencing sample was made of naive CD4+ T cells sorted from blood. In light of the paper, this sample's cell subset or site label describes: CD45RA+ positively selected. The origin of the receptors is a man aged 25-45 years in good health.

As regards this clone: Sequence at one end of the junction differs from germline and may be a read error. V gene TRBV7-7 combines with J gene TRBJ2-5; a possible D gene is TRBD1 (6 bases). This CDR3 has 14 residues. The germline gives CDR1 SSHAT, CDR2 FNYEAQ (reference sequence). The CDR3 DNA reads TGTGCTAGCAGCTTAACCCAGGGGTCGGCCCCACAGTACTTC. Translated: CASSLTQGSAPQYF.

The chain combines TRBV27 with TRBJ2-3, with D possibly TRBD2 on 6 matching bases. Germline CDR1 MNHEY, CDR2 SMNVEV (reference sequence). The CDR3 spans 16 residues. V shed 4 bases and J shed 6 bases, with 20 bases lying between them. The CDR3 is CASSSRWGLPSDTQYF. As DNA, the CDR3 is TGTGCCAGCAGTTCTAGGTGGGGACTTCCGTCGGATACGCAGTATTTT.

V gene TRBV20-1 combines with J gene TRBJ2-1, with TRBD2 matching 8 bases. Germline V gene lookup returns CDR1 DFQATT and CDR2 SNEGSKA (reference sequence). The CDR3 runs to 10 residues. With 7 bases clipped from V and 10 bases from J, the junction kept 3 bases outside the gene matches. The CDR3 nucleotides read TGCAGTGTGAGACTAGCGGAGCAGTTCTTC. Translated, it gives CSVRLAEQFF.

J is TRBJ2-1 and V is TRBV4-2; TRBD2 agrees at 10 bases. The junction had 15 bases not matched to a gene; V was cut back by 0 bases and J by 10 bases. This CDR3 region has 18 residues. Germline V gives CDR1 LGHNA, CDR2 YNFKEQ. Here the CDR3 reads CASSQEIRLAGVRDEQFF. In nucleotides, the CDR3 is TGTGCCAGCAGCCAAGAGATCCGTCTAGCGGGGGTGAGGGACGAGCAGTTCTTC.

This clone was observed a few times. This sample includes further DNA sequences coding for the same CDR3. This sequence joins TRBV5-1 and TRBJ2-5; the D is unclear. The ends were cut back, 4 bases at V and 5 bases at J, with 9 bases in the middle. There are 12 residues in the CDR3. Germline CDR1 reads SGHRS; CDR2 reads YFSETQ. The CDR3 DNA reads as TGCGCCAGCAGCGGAGAAGGGGAGACCCAGTACTTC. Amino acid sequence: CASSGEGETQYF.

The chain joins TRBV7-8 to TRBJ2-3; 7 bases agree with TRBD1. The germline V gene encodes CDR1 SGHVS and CDR2 FQNEAQ. V shed 7 bases and J 2 bases; nucleotides not matched to a gene: 9. There are 15 residues in the CDR3. This chain's CDR3 is CASNADRASTDTQYF. The DNA of the CDR3 is TGTGCCAGCAACGCAGACAGGGCGTCCACAGATACGCAGTATTTT.

As DNA, the CDR3 is TGTGCCAGCAGCCAAGTCGGACGACTTGAGCGACGGAATGAGCAGTTCTTC. Protein: CASSQVGRLERRNEQFF. The chain uses TRBV14 and TRBJ2-1; D gene ambiguous. CDR3 size: 17 residues. Deletions cut 1 base from V and 7 bases from J, with 20 bases between. Germline CDR1 and CDR2: SGHDN and FVKESK.

The CDR3, as DNA: TGTGCCAGCGCGTCGTCGCGGGGATATGGCTACACCTTC. It specifies CASASSRGYGYTF. This chain uses TRBV7-9 with TRBJ1-2, with D hard to call. Between the trimmed V and J ends, which lost 8 bases and 5 bases, there was a span of 15 bases. Germline V gene sequence: CDR1 SEHNR, CDR2 FQNEAQ (reference sequence). CDR3 length equals 13 residues.

V gene TRBV7-2 combines with J gene TRBJ2-1, with a weak D call TRBD2 (5 bases). This CDR3 comprises 16 residues. Germline CDR1 SGHTA, CDR2 FQGNSA. Trimming cost V 0 bases and J 0 bases, with 9 bases left between them. For the CDR3, the DNA is TGTGCCAGCAGCTTAGCTCTTACTAGCTCCTACAATGAGCAGTTCTTC. Protein: CASSLALTSSYNEQFF.

V is TRBV2 and J is TRBJ2-1; 9 bases align to TRBD2. V lost 4 bases to trimming and J lost 3 bases; unmatched junction nucleotides: 4. This CDR3 is built from 15 residues. CDR1 and CDR2 from the germline V gene are SNHLY and FYNNEI. The DNA of the CDR3 is TGTGCCAGCAGTGCATCTAGCGGGGACTACAATGAGCAGTTCTTC. Residues: CASSASSGDYNEQFF.

The chain employs TRBV7-2 and TRBJ2-3; TRBD2 matches 7 bases. CDR3 length: 16 amino acids. The V gene end was trimmed by 6 bases and the J gene end by 6 bases; junction bases not matched to a gene: 15. CDR1 and CDR2 from the germline V gene are SGHTA and FQGNSA. CDR3 residues: CASRYGLAGDSDTQYF. CDR3 nucleotide sequence: TGTGCCAGCAGGTACGGTCTCGCGGGAGATTCGGATACGCAGTATTTT.

CDR3 loop: CASRRRDSSYEQYF. The DNA for the CDR3 is TGTGCCAGCAGGCGCCGGGACAGCTCCTACGAGCAGTACTTC. The rearrangement uses TRBV28 and TRBJ2-7; TRBD1 aligns across 7 bases. V lost 6 bases to trimming and J lost 0 bases; unmatched junction nucleotides: 5. Germline loops: CDR1 MDHEN, CDR2 SYDVKM. The CDR3 loop spans 14 amino acids. Drawing the rest from reference TRBV28 and TRBJ2-7, the complete variable domain is DVKVTQSSRYLVKRTGEKVFLECVQDMDHENMFWYRQDPGLGLRLIYFSYDVKMKEKGDIPEGYSVSREKKERFSLILESASTNQTSMYLCASRRRDSSYEQYFGPGTRLTVT.

V and J are TRBV5-1 and TRBJ1-4; D unclear. There are 15 residues in the CDR3. The ends were cut back, 0 bases at V and 8 bases at J, with 14 bases in the middle. CDR1 is SGHRS, CDR2 YFSETQ, per germline. The CDR3, as DNA: TGCGCCAGCAGCTTGGCCCCCGAAACTAGGGAAAAACTGTTTTTT. Translating it yields CASSLAPETREKLFF.

The chain uses TRBV6-5 and TRBJ2-1; perhaps TRBD2 as D (6 bases). CDR3 size: 15 residues. V was trimmed by 0 bases and J by 7 bases, leaving 13 bases between them. Looked up from germline, CDR1 is MNHEY and CDR2 is SVGAGI. The CDR3 DNA sequence: TGTGCCAGCAGTTACTCGAGCGGGCCACCTAATGAGCAGTTCTTC. The encoded protein is CASSYSSGPPNEQFF.

The chain uses TRBV9 and TRBJ2-2; D unresolved. V shed 3 bases and J shed 1 base, with 10 bases lying between them. The V gene's germline CDR1 is SGDLS and CDR2 YYNGEE. This CDR3 is 15 amino acids long. The CDR3 loop reads CASSADGWNTGELFF. The DNA of the CDR3 is TGTGCCAGCAGCGCCGACGGATGGAACACCGGGGAGCTGTTTTTT.

V gene TRBV5-1 combines with J gene TRBJ1-4; weak D call: TRBD1 (5 bases). CDR3 length equals 13 residues. The germline V gene has CDR1 SGHRS and CDR2 YFSETQ. Trimming pared 4 bases from V and 4 bases from J, leaving 8 bases between. The CDR3 bases are TGCGCCAGCAGCGTGGACAATAATGAAAAACTGTTTTTT. It is translated as CASSVDNNEKLFF.

The chain uses TRBV5-1 and TRBJ2-3, with D possibly matching TRBD2 (5 bases). This CDR3 region has 16 residues. V gave up 1 base and J gave up 0 bases, with 12 bases separating them. Germline V gene sequence: CDR1 SGHRS, CDR2 YFSETQ. The CDR3 protein is CASSLSGRKSTDTQYF. Written as DNA, the CDR3 is TGCGCCAGCAGCTTGAGCGGACGCAAAAGCACAGATACGCAGTATTTT.

The chain is built from TRBV9 and TRBJ2-7, with D perhaps TRBD1 (5 bases). Per germline, CDR1 SGDLS and CDR2 YYNGEE. The CDR3 length is 15 residues. The germline V and J ends were trimmed by 0 bases and 4 bases, with 14 bases remaining between them. The CDR3 sequence is CASSVDSGIAYEQYF. The DNA for the CDR3 is TGTGCCAGCAGCGTAGATTCAGGGATCGCTTACGAGCAGTACTTC.

Only one count was recorded for this clone. V is TRBV7-2 and J is TRBJ1-1, with no clear D. The germline CDR1 and CDR2 sequences are SGHTA and FQGNSA. The V end lost 3 bases, the J end lost 4 bases, and 21 bases lay between the germline ends. This CDR3 region has 17 residues. The CDR3 here is CASSFSTPSAPGTEAFF. CDR3 bases: TGTGCCAGCAGCTTTTCTACTCCGAGTGCTCCTGGCACTGAAGCTTTCTTT.

This sequence joins TRBV9 and TRBJ1-2; 7 bases are a match to TRBD1. This CDR3 spans 17 amino acids. Germline CDR1 SGDLS, CDR2 YYNGEE. With 3 bases clipped from V and 0 bases from J, the junction kept 11 bases outside the gene matches. The CDR3 spells CASSGGTATVANYGYTF. The CDR3 DNA reads TGTGCCAGCAGCGGGGGGACAGCAACAGTAGCTAACTATGGCTACACCTTC.

The gene calls are TRBV18 and TRBJ2-7; D gene uncertain. V was trimmed by 0 bases and J by 3 bases, leaving 9 bases between them. The CDR3 loop spans 14 amino acids. The germline V gene encodes CDR1 KGHSH and CDR2 LQKENI. The CDR3 is CASSPPSSDYEQYF. The DNA for the CDR3 is TGTGCCAGCTCACCACCGTCCTCAGACTACGAGCAGTACTTC.